This T cell receptor (beta chain) was sequenced during a study of graft-versus-host responses after intestinal transplantation. Study-level results: Some GvH clones were seen earlier in gut or blood, suggesting intestinal origin.

The graft tissue was processed, and this released both intraepithelial and lamina propria lymphocytes. Germline CDR1 and CDR2: SGHTA and FQGNSA. The CDR3 runs 18 residues. V gave up 5 bases and J gave up 0 bases; unmatched junction bases: 9. Concerning this clone itself: Its matching antigen is unknown.

The repertoire was sequenced with immunoSEQ multiplex PCR; TCRdb's copy has only in-frame clones and lacks some. The data contain about 37,000 clones, around 87% of them singletons. This specimen consisted of ileum tissue, obtained more than 200 days after intestinal transplant. This chain uses TRBV7-2 with TRBJ2-3; TRBD2 agrees at 12 bases. This sequence was found in a human patient who received an intestinal transplant, so some T cells may come from the graft donor. The CDR3 protein is CASSRGLAGIPSTDTQYF. CDR3 nucleotide sequence: TGTGCCAGCAGCCGTGGACTAGCGGGGATCCCTAGCACAGATACGCAGTATTTT.